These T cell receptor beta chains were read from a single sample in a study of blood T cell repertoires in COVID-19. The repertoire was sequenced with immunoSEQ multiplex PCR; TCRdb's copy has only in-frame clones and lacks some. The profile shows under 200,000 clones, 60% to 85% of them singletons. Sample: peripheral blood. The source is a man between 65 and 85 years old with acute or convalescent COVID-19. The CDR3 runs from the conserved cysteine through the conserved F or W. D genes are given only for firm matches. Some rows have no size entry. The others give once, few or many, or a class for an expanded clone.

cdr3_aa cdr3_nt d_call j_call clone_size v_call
CASSLRPRETEQYF TGTGCCAGCAGCTTAAGACCCCGGGAGACCGAGCAGTACTTC . TRBJ2-7 . TRBV5-8
CASSFGGSQETQYF TGTGCCAGCAGCTTTGGAGGCAGCCAAGAGACCCAGTACTTC . TRBJ2-5 . TRBV11-3
CATLYTGYGTEAFF TGCGCCACACTGTATACAGGGTATGGCACTGAAGCTTTCTTT . TRBJ1-1 once TRBV10-1
CASSRGGYEQYF TGTGCCAGCAGCCGAGGGGGTTACGAGCAGTACTTC . TRBJ2-7 . TRBV7-2
CASSAGGYSNSPLHF TGTGCCAGCAGTGCCGGGGGGTATAGTAATTCACCCCTCCACTTT . TRBJ1-6 . TRBV2
CASSPRLMNTGELFF TGTGCCAGCAGCCCCCGTCTTATGAACACCGGGGAGCTGTTTTTT . TRBJ2-2 . TRBV3-1/TRBV3-2
CASRKTSGISGELFF TGTGCCAGCAGAAAGACTAGCGGGATATCCGGGGAGCTGTTTTTT TRBD2 TRBJ2-2 . TRBV19
CATSSRDRGTFNEQFF TGTGCCACCAGTTCACGGGACAGGGGGACGTTCAATGAGCAGTTCTTC TRBD1 TRBJ2-1 . TRBV24-1
CAWEDYLNEQFF TGTGCCTGGGAGGACTACCTCAATGAGCAGTTCTTC . TRBJ2-1 few TRBV30
CASSLVRGIDEKLFF TGTGCCAGCAGTTTAGTTAGGGGCATCGATGAAAAACTGTTTTTT . TRBJ1-4 . TRBV27
CASSPRGSGANVLTF TGTGCTAGCAGCCCCCGGGGCTCTGGGGCCAACGTCCTGACTTTC . TRBJ2-6 . TRBV7-7
CASSLGTIANQPQHF TGTGCCAGCAGCTTAGGGACAATTGCAAATCAGCCCCAGCATTTT . TRBJ1-5 . TRBV13
CASSLYTEEQYF TGTGCCAGCAGCTTATACACGGAGGAGCAGTACTTC . TRBJ2-7 . TRBV13
CASNPGGLAGGRSETQYF TGTGCCAGTAACCCCGGGGGACTAGCGGGGGGTCGTTCCGAGACCCAGTACTTC TRBD2 TRBJ2-5 . TRBV7-6
CASRPGTSGRRFNEQFF TGTGCCAGCAGACCCGGGACTAGCGGGAGGAGGTTTAATGAGCAGTTCTTC TRBD2 TRBJ2-1 . TRBV7-9
CASSLRTRDEQFF TGTGCCAGCAGCTTAAGGACTAGGGATGAGCAGTTCTTC TRBD2 TRBJ2-1 . TRBV5-6
CASSQGTGNSYGYTF TGTGCCAGCAGCCAAGGAACAGGGAACAGCTATGGCTACACCTTC . TRBJ1-2 . TRBV16
CASSLVWSANTGELFF TGTGCCAGCAGCTTAGTCTGGTCAGCGAACACCGGGGAGCTGTTTTTT . TRBJ2-2 once TRBV11-2
CASNPTSNTGELFF TGCGCCAGCAACCCGACTTCGAACACCGGGGAGCTGTTTTTT . TRBJ2-2 . TRBV5-1
CAISETLEYGYTF TGTGCCATCAGTGAGACTTTAGAGTATGGCTACACCTTC . TRBJ1-2 . TRBV10-3
CASSQEAGAVFYEQYF TGTGCCAGCAGCCAAGAGGCGGGGGCCGTTTTCTACGAGCAGTACTTC . TRBJ2-7 . TRBV3-1/TRBV3-2
CASSPGTVYGYTF TGTGCCAGCAGCCCTGGGACAGTCTATGGCTACACCTTC TRBD1 TRBJ1-2 . TRBV3-1/TRBV3-2
CASSYGTRGNTEAFF TGTGCCAGCAGTTATGGAACCAGGGGGAACACTGAAGCTTTCTTT . TRBJ1-1 . TRBV6-5
CASSPTGGSTEAFF TGTGCCAGCTCACCAACAGGGGGCTCCACTGAAGCTTTCTTT TRBD1 TRBJ1-1 few TRBV18
CATSDPGTHPHGELFF TGTGCCACCAGTGATCCCGGGACACACCCGCACGGGGAGCTGTTTTTT . TRBJ2-2 . TRBV24-1
CASSGAVWETQYF TGTGCCAGCAGCGGAGCGGTCTGGGAGACCCAGTACTTC . TRBJ2-5 . TRBV9
CASSHQGAGNTEAFF TGTGCCAGCAGCCATCAGGGAGCGGGGAACACTGAAGCTTTCTTT . TRBJ1-1 . TRBV3-1/TRBV3-2
CASTRERPGGWETQYF TGTGCCAGCACGCGGGAGAGGCCCGGAGGCTGGGAGACCCAGTACTTC TRBD2 TRBJ2-5 . TRBV2
CAISEEQRRNIQYF TGTGCCATCAGTGAGGAACAAAGGAGGAACATTCAGTACTTC . TRBJ2-4 . TRBV10-3
CASNGLRQGRGNQPQHF TGTGCCAGTAACGGCCTTCGACAGGGTAGGGGCAATCAGCCCCAGCATTTT TRBD1 TRBJ1-5 few TRBV19
CASSLDGTGRETQYF TGTGCCAGCAGCTTAGATGGGACAGGGCGAGAGACCCAGTACTTC TRBD1 TRBJ2-5 . TRBV5-4
CASSLIDSRNSPLHF TGTGCCAGCAGCCTGATCGACAGTCGAAATTCACCCCTCCACTTT . TRBJ1-6 few TRBV11-2
CASRSGTGYGYTF TGTGCCAGCAGGTCCGGGACAGGGTATGGCTACACCTTC TRBD1 TRBJ1-2 few TRBV12-3/TRBV12-4
CASRPNRGSQPQHF TGTGCCAGCAGACCGAACAGGGGAAGTCAGCCCCAGCATTTT TRBD1 TRBJ1-5 . TRBV7-8
CAGTRDRGTDTQYF TGTGCCGGTACCCGGGACAGAGGCACAGATACGCAGTATTTT TRBD1 TRBJ2-3 . TRBV2
CASSPTSGGENEQFF TGTGCCAGCTCCCCAACTAGCGGGGGGGAAAATGAGCAGTTCTTC TRBD2 TRBJ2-1 . TRBV18
CASGPRGAGGNTGELFF TGTGCCAGCGGACCCCGGGGGGCGGGAGGGAACACCGGGGAGCTGTTTTTT TRBD2 TRBJ2-2 once TRBV7-2
CASSITHLDRRANQPQHF TGTGCCAGTAGTATTACACACCTGGACAGGAGGGCCAATCAGCCCCAGCATTTT TRBD1 TRBJ1-5 . TRBV19
CASSQDYRTVYEQYF TGCGCCAGCAGCCAAGACTATAGGACAGTTTACGAGCAGTACTTC . TRBJ2-7 . TRBV4-3
CASSFKTSGLPYEQYF TGTGCCAGCAGTTTCAAGACTAGCGGGTTGCCCTACGAGCAGTACTTC TRBD2 TRBJ2-7 once TRBV27
CASSSVGGRGETQYF TGTGCCAGCAGCTCAGTCGGCGGGAGAGGGGAGACCCAGTACTTC TRBD2 TRBJ2-5 once TRBV11-2
CASSELAGEQTTGELFF TGTGCCAGCAGTGAATTAGCGGGAGAACAGACCACCGGGGAGCTGTTTTTT TRBD2 TRBJ2-2 . TRBV25-1
CASSLIASGELFF TGTGCCAGCAGTCTTATAGCCTCCGGGGAGCTGTTTTTT . TRBJ2-2 . TRBV6-2/TRBV6-3
CASSYTGTSSSDTQYF TGTGCCAGCAGCTACACCGGGACTAGCTCGTCAGATACGCAGTATTTT TRBD2 TRBJ2-3 few TRBV5-4
CASSLQQGADAFF TGTGCCAGCAGCCTCCAACAGGGGGCGGATGCTTTCTTT TRBD1 TRBJ1-1 . TRBV7-9